These 4 T cell receptor beta chains share one sample of origin, sequenced in a study of blood T cell repertoires in COVID-19. Assay used: immunoSEQ multiplex PCR; TCRdb lists only in-frame clones, some missing. The sample has more than 90,000 clones, roughly 72% seen once; the top ten hold approximately 23%. The sample taken for sequencing was peripheral blood. Every receptor here comes from a woman aged 60-75 years in a cohort sampled during active or convalescent COVID-19.

The chain combines TRBV19 with TRBJ2-7; TRBD2 is a possible D gene (6 bases). This CDR3 spans 14 amino acids. Germline loops: CDR1 LNHDA, CDR2 SQIVND (reference sequence). The V end was cut by 7 bases, the J end by 4 bases, with 17 bases between. The CDR3 nucleotides are TGTGCCAGTAAGTTCCGAGGGGCGGGATACGAGCAGTACTTC. Its protein product is CASKFRGAGYEQYF.

The chain employs TRBV3-1 (or the pseudogene TRBV3-2) and TRBJ2-7; TRBD2 matches at 15 bases. J was trimmed by 3 bases and V by 3 bases; bases with no gene match: 3. The CDR3 extends over 16 amino acids. Germline V gene sequence: CDR1 LGHDT, CDR2 YNNKEL (reference sequence). CDR3 DNA: TGTGCCAGCAGCCACGGGACTAGCGGGGGGATCTACGAGCAGTACTTC. It is translated as CASSHGTSGGIYEQYF.

The V gene is TRBV28, the J gene TRBJ1-6, with 10 bases matching TRBD1. This CDR3 is built from 16 residues. The V and J ends lost 6 bases and 6 bases, in that order; junction bases with no gene match: 8. CDR1 and CDR2 from the germline V gene are MDHEN and SYDVKM. In DNA, the CDR3 is TGTGCCAGCAGGTCCGGGACAGGGGTCATTAATTCACCCCTCCACTTT. This sequence encodes CASRSGTGVINSPLHF.

The rearrangement uses TRBV6-5 and TRBJ2-2; D is ambiguous. CDR3 length: 16 residues. Per germline, CDR1 MNHEY and CDR2 SVGAGI. The V and J ends lost 2 bases and 5 bases respectively, with 15 bases between them. CDR3 sequence: CASSYPLGPGTGELFF. In nucleotides, the CDR3 is TGTGCCAGCAGTTACCCACTTGGCCCCGGGACCGGGGAGCTGTTTTTT.